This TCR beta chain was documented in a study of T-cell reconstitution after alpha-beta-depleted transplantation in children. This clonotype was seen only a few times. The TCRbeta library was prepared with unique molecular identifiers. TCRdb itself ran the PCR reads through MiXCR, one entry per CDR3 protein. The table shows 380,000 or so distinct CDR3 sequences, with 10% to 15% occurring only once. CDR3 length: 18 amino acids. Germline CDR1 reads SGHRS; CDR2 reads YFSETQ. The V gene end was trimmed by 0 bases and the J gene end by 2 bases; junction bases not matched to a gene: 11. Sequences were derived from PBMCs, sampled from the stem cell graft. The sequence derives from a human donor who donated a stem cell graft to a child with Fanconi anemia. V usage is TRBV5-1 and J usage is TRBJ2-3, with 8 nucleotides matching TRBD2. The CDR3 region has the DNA TGCGCCAGCAGCTTGGGTTTGGCCGCGGGGGGCCACACAGATACGCAGTATTTT. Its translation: CASSLGLAAGGHTDTQYF.